This entry features one T cell receptor beta chain sequence. Its antigen remains unknown. These data belong to a study of response to subunit inactivated influenza vaccine. General study findings and limits: Seasonal influenza vaccination, on each occasion, was suggested by the authors to recruit few new T cells.

The ends lost 4 bases at V and 2 bases at J; junction bases unmatched: 14. Germline loops: CDR1 SGHTA, CDR2 FQGNSA. The CDR3 covers 17 residues. Using its own MiXCR run on the RT-PCR reads, TCRdb lists one record per CDR3 protein. Of a few hundred thousand distinct CDR3 sequences in the sample, approximately 11% were seen once. Sequenced material: PBMCs from blood, taken more than 35 days after vaccination. The clonotype originates from a man aged 45-65 years who received an inactivated influenza vaccine. This rearrangement joins TRBV7-2 to TRBJ2-7; 7 bases are shared with TRBD1. CDR3 coding DNA: TGTGCCAGCAGCTGGGCAAATGGGGCAGGGGGAACCTACGAGCAGTACTTC. Translated, it gives CASSWANGAGGTYEQYF.